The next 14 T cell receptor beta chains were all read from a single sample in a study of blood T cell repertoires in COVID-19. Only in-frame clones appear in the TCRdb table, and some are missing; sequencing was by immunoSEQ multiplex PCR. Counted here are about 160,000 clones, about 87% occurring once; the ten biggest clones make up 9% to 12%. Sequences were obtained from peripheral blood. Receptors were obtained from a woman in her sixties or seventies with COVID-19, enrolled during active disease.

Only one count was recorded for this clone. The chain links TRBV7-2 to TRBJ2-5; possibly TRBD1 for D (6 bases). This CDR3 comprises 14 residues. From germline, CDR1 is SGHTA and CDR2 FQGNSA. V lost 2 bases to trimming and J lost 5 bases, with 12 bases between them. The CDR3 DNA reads TGTGCCAGCAGCTTAACAGGGCGTTCTGAGACCCAGTACTTC. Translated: CASSLTGRSETQYF.

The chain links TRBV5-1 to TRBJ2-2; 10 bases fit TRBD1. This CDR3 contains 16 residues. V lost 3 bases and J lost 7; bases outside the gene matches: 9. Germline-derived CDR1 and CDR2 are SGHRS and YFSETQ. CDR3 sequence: CASSSMTGGVGGELFF. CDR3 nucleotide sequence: TGCGCCAGCAGCTCAATGACAGGGGGCGTTGGCGGGGAGCTGTTTTTT.

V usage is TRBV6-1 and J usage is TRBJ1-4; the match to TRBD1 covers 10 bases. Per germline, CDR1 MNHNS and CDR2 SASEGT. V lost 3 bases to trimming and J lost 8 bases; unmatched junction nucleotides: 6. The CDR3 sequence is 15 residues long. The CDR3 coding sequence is TGTGCCAGCAGTGAGCTGGGACAGGGGTTCGAAAAACTGTTTTTT. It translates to CASSELGQGFEKLFF.

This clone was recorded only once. The CDR3 bases are TGCAGCGTTGAGGGCAGGGGTGGTACTGAAGCTTTCTTT. Residues: CSVEGRGGTEAFF. This rearrangement joins TRBV29-1 to TRBJ1-1; perhaps TRBD1 as D (6 bases). Germline V gives CDR1 SQVTM, CDR2 ANQGSEA. Between the trimmed V and J ends, which lost 3 bases and 5 bases, there was a span of 13 bases. The CDR3 length is 13 residues.

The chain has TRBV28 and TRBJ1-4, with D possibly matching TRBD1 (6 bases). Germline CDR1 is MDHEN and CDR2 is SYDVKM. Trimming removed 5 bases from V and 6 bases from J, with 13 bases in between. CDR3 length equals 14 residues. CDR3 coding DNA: TGTGCCAGCAGTCTACAGGGCCCCGATGAAAAACTGTTTTTT. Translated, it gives CASSLQGPDEKLFF.

The CDR3 nucleotides read TGTGCCAGCAGGGTGGACACCCCGAACACTGAAGCTTTCTTT. It encodes CASRVDTPNTEAFF. The V and J genes are TRBV3-1 (or the pseudogene TRBV3-2) and TRBJ1-1; possibly TRBD1 for D (5 bases). Trimming left V 6 bases short and J 1 base short, with 12 bases between. The germline V gene encodes CDR1 LGHDT and CDR2 YNNKEL (reference sequence). This CDR3 comprises 14 residues.

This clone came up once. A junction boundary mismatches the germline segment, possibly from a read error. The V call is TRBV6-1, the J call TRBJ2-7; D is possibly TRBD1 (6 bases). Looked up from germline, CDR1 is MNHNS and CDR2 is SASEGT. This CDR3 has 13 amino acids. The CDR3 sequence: CASNEEGVGEQYF. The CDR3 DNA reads TGTGCCAGCAATGAAGAGGGGGTTGGCGAGCAGTACTTC.

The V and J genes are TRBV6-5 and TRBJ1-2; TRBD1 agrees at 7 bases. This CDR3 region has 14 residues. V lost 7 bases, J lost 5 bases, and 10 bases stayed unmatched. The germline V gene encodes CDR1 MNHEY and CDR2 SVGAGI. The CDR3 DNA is TGTGCCAGCACCCCACCGGGACAGACTTATGGCTACACCTTC. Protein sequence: CASTPPGQTYGYTF.

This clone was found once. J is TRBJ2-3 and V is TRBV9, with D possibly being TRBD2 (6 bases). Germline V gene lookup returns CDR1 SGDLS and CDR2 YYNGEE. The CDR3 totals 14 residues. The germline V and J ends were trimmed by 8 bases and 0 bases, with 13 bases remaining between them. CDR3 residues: CASSTSSSTDTQYF. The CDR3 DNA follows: TGTGCCAGTTCAACTAGCTCCAGCACAGATACGCAGTATTTT.

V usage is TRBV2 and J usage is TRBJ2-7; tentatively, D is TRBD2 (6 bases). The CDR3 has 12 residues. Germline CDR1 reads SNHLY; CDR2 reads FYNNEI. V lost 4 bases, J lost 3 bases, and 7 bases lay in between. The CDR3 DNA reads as TGTGCCAGCAGTGGGGGGGTCTACGAGCAGTACTTC. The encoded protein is CASSGGVYEQYF.

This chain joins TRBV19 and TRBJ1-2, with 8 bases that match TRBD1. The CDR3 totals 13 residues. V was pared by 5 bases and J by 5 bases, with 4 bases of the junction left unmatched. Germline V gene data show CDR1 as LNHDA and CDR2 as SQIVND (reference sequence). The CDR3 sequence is CASSSDREYGYTF. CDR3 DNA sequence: TGTGCCAGTAGTTCGGACAGGGAGTATGGCTACACCTTC.

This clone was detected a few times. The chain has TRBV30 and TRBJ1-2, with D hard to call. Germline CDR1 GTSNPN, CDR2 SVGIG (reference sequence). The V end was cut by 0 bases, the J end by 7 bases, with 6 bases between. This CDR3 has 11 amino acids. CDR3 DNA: TGTGCCTGGAGTGTATCCCGTGGCTACACCTTC. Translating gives CAWSVSRGYTF.

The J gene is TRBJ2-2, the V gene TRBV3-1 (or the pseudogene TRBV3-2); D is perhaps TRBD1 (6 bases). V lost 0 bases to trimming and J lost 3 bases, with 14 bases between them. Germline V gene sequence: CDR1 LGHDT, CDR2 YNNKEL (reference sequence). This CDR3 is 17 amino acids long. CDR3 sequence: CASSQDFGGGYTGELFF. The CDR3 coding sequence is TGTGCCAGCAGCCAAGACTTTGGGGGCGGTTACACCGGGGAGCTGTTTTTT.

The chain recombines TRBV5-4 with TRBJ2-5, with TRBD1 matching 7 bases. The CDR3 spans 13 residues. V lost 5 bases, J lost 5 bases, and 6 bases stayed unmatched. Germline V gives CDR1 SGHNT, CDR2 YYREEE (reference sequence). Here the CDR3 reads CASSRDRQETQYF. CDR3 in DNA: TGTGCCAGCAGTCGGGACAGACAGGAGACCCAGTACTTC.